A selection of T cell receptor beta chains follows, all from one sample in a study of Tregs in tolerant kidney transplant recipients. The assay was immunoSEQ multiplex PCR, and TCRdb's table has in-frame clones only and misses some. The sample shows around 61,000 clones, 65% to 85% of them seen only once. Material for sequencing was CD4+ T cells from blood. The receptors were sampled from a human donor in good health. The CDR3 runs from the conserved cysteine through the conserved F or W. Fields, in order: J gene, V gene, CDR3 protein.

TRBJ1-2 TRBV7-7 CASRPLDRTNYGYTF
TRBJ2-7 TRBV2 CASKGQGISYEQYF
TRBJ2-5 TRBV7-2 CASSLGQREETQYF
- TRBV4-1 CASSQAVTTGAYEQYF
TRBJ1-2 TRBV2 CASSPGQVYGYTF
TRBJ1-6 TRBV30 CAWSRGGTNSPLHF
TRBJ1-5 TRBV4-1 CASSQEWGGRHQPQHF
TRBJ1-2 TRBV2 CASKIGGSYGYTF
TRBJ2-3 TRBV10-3 CAISGGQNTDTQYF
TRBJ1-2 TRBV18 CASSPRPLDGYTF
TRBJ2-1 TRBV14 CASSQDPRTSGRAAYNEQFF
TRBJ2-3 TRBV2 CASREGLAGGGDTQYF
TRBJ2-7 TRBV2 CASSESVVGTGLSYEQYF
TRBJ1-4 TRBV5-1 CASSLAGPTGEKLFF
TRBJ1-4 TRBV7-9 CASSLGPRTGGEKLFF
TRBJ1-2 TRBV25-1 CASSGGQGSSGYTF
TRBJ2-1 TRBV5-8 CASIPGTSGRQYNEQFF
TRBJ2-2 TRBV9 CASSVTGATGELFF
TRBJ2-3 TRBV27 CASIGEEYF
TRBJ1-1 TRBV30 CAWSGQGALSEAFF
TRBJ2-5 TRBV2 CASAVQETQYF
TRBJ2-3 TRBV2 CAILAGGKTDTQYF
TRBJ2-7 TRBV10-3 CAISGAESSYEQYF
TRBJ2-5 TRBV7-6 CASSPRTSGRYQETQYF
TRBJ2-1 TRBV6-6 CASSYSRTGEQFF
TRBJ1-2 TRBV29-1 CSLRTGLYGYTF
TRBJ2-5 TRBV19 CASSIRWQGAPVVKTQYF
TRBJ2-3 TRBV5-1 CASSLANGDTQYF
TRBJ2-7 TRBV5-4 CASSLAGTGGREQYF
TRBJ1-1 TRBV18 CASSPRGIEAFF
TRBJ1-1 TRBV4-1 CASSQPGGGMNTEAFF
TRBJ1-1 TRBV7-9 CASSPNWDRVQTEAFF
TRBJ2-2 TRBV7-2 CASSLDRLRTGELFF
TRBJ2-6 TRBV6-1 CASSEFQYQGLGANVLTF
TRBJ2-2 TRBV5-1 CASSTGLAGTGELFF
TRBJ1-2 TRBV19 CASSIEWGRGYTF
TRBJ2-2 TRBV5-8 CASSLGGHHGELFF
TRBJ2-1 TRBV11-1 CASSFLAGGGGNEQFF
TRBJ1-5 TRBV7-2 CASSLGGVYNQPQHF
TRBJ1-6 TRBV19 CASSIDPKGSPLHF
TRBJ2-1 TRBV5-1 CASSLVRGYNEQFF
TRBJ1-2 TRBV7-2 CASTPVRGGALWGYTF
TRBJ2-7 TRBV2 CASSALGGIASYEQYF
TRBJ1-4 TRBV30 CAWSVLGHMRLFF